Sequencing of this T cell receptor (beta chain) was carried out in a study of T cell responses to AZD1222 COVID-19 vaccine. Concerning this clone itself: Its antigen is not known.

The CDR3 length is 15 residues. General observations from the study: Reportedly, close to half of spike-specific TCRs are directed against unmutated variant regions. Seropositive AZD1222 recipients at baseline numbered only five or six.

Sequencing used immunoSEQ multiplex PCR; TCRdb keeps in-frame clones, though not all of them. The sample lists roughly 160,000 clones, around 88% occurring once. This specimen consisted of peripheral blood, obtained 28 days after the second AZD1222 dose. The clonotype was recovered from an adult who received the AZD1222 COVID-19 vaccine. The chain is built from TRBV21-1 and TRBJ2-7; TRBD2, the D gene given by the table, was not confirmed from the DNA. TRBV21-1 is reported as a pseudogene. DNA of the CDR3: TGTGCCAGCCCCAAGGGGGGGACACGGTCCTACGAGCAGTACTTC. Translation: CASPKGGTRSYEQYF.